This T cell receptor beta chain is from a study of T cell responses to AZD1222 COVID-19 vaccine. Germline assignment: CDR1 PRHDT and CDR2 FYEKMQ (reference sequence). The CDR3 sequence is 16 residues long. Losses at the gene ends were 6 bases for V and 3 bases for J; bases not matched to a gene: 10. Only in-frame clones appear in the TCRdb table, and some are missing; sequencing was by immunoSEQ multiplex PCR. The data hold 120,000 to 150,000 clones, with roughly four fifths observed a single time. Findings and caveats of the study: The donor group comprised mostly white British people and more females; the analysis possibly underestimated clonal diversity.

This clone appeared a few times. The antigen remains undetermined. This TCR came from an adult in good health. The V and J genes are TRBV13 and TRBJ2-4; 8 nucleotides align to TRBD1. The specimen was peripheral blood, collected on day 0 of MenACWY control vaccination. The CDR3 bases are TGTGCCAGCAGTCACGGGAACAGGGGGTACAAAAACATTCAGTACTTC. Amino acids: CASSHGNRGYKNIQYF.